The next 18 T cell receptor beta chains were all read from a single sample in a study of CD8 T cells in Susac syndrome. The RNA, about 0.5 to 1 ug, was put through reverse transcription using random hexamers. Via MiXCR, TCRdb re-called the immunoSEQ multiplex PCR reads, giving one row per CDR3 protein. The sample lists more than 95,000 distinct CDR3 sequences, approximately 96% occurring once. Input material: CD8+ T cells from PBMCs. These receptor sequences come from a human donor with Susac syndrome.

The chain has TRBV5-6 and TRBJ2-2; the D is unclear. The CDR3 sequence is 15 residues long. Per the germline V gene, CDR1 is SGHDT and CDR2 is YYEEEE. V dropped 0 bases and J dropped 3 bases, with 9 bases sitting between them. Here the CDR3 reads CASSLDSLYTGELFF. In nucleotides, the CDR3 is TGTGCCAGCAGCTTGGACAGTTTATACACCGGGGAGCTGTTTTTT.

Here the CDR3 reads CASSYDLSGANVLTF. The CDR3 nucleotides read TGTGCCAGCAGTTACGACCTCTCTGGGGCCAACGTCCTGACTTTC. The chain has TRBV6-2 or TRBV6-3 and TRBJ2-6; D uncertain. This CDR3 contains 15 residues. Germline V lookup: CDR1 MNHEY, CDR2 SVGEGT. V lost 2 bases and J 0 bases, leaving 5 bases between the germline ends.

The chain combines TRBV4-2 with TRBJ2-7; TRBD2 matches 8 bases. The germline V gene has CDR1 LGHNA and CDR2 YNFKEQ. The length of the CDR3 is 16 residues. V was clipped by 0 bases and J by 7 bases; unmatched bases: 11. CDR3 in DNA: TGTGCCAGCAGCCAAGATGGAACGGGAGGGCCCGGAGAGCAGTACTTC. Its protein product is CASSQDGTGGPGEQYF.

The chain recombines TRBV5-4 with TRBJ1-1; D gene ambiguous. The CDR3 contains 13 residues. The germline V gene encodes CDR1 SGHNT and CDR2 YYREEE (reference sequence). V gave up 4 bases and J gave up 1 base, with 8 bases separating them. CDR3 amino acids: CASSPDWNTEAFF. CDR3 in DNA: TGTGCCAGCAGCCCGGATTGGAACACTGAAGCTTTCTTT.

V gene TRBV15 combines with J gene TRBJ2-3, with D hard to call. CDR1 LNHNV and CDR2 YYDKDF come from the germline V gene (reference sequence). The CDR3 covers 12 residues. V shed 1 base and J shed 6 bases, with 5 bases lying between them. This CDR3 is CATSRGADTQYF. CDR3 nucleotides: TGTGCCACCAGCAGAGGGGCCGATACGCAGTATTTT.

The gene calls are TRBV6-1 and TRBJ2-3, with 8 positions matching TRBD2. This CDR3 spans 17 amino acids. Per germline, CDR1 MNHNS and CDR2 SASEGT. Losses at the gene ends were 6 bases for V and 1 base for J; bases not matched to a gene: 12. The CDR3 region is CASSPTKLTSGTDTQYF. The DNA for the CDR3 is TGTGCCAGCAGCCCTACGAAATTGACTAGCGGCACAGATACGCAGTATTTT.

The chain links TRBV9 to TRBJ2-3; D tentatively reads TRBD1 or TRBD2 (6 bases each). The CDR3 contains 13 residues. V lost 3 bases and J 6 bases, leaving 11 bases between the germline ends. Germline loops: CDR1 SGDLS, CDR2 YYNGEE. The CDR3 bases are TGTGCCAGCAGCGAGTGGGGGGCGGATACGCAGTATTTT. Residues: CASSEWGADTQYF.

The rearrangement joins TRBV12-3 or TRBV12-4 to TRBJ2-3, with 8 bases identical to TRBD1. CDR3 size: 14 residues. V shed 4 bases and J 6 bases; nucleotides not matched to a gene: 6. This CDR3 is CASSSPDRGDTQYF. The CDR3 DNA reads TGTGCCAGCAGTTCACCCGACAGGGGTGATACGCAGTATTTT.

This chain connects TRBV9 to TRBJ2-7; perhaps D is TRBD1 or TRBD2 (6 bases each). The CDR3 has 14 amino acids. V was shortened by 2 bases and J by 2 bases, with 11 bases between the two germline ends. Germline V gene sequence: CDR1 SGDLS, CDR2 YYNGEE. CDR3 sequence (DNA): TGTGCCAGCAGCGTTACCGGGGGCCCCTACGAGCAGTACTTC. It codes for CASSVTGGPYEQYF.

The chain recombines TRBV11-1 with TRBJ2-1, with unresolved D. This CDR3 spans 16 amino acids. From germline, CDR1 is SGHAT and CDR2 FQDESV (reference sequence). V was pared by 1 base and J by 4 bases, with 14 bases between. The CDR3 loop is CASSLDVSQLYNEQFF. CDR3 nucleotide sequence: TGTGCCAGCAGCTTAGATGTCTCCCAACTATACAATGAGCAGTTCTTC.

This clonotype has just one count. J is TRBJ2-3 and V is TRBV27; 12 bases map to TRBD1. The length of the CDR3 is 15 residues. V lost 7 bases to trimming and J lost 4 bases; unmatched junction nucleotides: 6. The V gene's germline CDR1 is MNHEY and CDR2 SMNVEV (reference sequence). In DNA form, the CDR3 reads TGTGCCAGCAACCTGGGACAGGGGGCCGCAGATACGCAGTATTTT. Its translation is CASNLGQGAADTQYF.

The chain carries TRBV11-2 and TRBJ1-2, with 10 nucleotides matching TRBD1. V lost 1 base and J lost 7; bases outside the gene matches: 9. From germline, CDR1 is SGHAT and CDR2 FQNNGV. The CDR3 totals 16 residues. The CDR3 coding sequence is TGTGCCAGCAGCTTAGCGGATACCGGGACAGGGGCTGGCTACACCTTC. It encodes CASSLADTGTGAGYTF.

The CDR3 coding sequence is TGTGCCAGCAGCGACAGGGCGTCGGAGCAGTACTTC. It specifies CASSDRASEQYF. The V call is TRBV6-5, the J call TRBJ2-7; TRBD1 aligns across 7 bases. The CDR3 is 12 residues long. CDR1 MNHEY and CDR2 SVGAGI come from the germline V gene. Losses at the gene ends were 6 bases for V and 7 bases for J; bases not matched to a gene: 6.

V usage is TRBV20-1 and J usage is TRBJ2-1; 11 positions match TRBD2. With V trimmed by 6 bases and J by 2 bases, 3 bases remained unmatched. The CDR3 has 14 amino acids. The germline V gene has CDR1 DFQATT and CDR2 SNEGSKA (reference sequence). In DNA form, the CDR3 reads TGCAGTGCAAATAGCGGGGGGGCCTACAATGAGCAGTTCTTC. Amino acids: CSANSGGAYNEQFF.

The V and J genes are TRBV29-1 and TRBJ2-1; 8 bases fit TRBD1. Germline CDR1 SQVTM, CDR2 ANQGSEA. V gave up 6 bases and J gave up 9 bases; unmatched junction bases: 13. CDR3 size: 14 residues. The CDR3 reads CSVPETGVGGEQFF. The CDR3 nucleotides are TGCAGCGTCCCCGAGACAGGGGTCGGGGGTGAGCAGTTCTTC.

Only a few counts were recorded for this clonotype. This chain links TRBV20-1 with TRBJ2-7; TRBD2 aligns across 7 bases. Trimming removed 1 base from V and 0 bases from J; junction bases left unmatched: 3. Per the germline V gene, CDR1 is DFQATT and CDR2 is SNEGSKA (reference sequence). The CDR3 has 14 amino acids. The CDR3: CSARGLADSYEQYF. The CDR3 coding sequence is TGCAGTGCTAGAGGGCTAGCGGACTCCTACGAGCAGTACTTC.

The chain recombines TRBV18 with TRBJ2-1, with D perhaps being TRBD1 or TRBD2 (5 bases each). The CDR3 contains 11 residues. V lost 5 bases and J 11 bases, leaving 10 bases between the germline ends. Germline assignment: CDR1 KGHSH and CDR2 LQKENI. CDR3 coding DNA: TGTGCCAGCTCATTTCCGGGACAGCAGTTCTTC. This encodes CASSFPGQQFF.

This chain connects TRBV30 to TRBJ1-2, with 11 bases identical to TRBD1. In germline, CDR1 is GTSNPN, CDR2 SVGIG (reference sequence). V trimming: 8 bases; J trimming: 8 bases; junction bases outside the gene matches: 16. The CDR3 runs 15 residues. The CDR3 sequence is CAGTSGTGGSDGYTF. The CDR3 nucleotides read TGTGCCGGGACGTCCGGGACAGGGGGATCAGACGGCTACACCTTC.